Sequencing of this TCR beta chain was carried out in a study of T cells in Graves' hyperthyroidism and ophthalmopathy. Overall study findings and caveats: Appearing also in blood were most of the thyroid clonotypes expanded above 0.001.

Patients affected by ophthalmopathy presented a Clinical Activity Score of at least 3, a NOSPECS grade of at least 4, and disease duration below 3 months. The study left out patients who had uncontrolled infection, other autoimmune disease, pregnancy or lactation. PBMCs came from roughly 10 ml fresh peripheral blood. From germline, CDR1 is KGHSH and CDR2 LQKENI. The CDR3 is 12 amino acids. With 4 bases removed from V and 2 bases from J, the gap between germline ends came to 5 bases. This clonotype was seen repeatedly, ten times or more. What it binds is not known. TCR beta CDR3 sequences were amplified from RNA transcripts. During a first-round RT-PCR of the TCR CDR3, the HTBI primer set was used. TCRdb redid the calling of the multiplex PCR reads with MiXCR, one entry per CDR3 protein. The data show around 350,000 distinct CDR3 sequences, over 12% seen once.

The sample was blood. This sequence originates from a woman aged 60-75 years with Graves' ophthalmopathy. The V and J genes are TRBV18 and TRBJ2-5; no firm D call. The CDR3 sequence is CASSQGQETQYF. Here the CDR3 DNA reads TGTGCCAGCTCACAAGGACAAGAGACCCAGTACTTC.